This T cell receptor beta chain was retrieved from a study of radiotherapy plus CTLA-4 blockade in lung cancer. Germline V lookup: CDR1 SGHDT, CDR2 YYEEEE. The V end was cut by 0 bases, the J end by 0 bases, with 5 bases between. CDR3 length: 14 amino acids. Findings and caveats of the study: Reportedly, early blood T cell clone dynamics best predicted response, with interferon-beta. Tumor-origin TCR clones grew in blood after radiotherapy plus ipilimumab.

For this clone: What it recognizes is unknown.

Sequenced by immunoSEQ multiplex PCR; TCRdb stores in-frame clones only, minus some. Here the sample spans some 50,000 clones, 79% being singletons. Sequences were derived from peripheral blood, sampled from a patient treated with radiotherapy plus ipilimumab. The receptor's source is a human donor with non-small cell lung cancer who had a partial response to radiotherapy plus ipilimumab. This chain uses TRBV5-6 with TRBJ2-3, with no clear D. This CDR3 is CASSLAVSTDTQYF. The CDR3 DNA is TGTGCCAGCAGCTTGGCGGTTAGCACAGATACGCAGTATTTT.